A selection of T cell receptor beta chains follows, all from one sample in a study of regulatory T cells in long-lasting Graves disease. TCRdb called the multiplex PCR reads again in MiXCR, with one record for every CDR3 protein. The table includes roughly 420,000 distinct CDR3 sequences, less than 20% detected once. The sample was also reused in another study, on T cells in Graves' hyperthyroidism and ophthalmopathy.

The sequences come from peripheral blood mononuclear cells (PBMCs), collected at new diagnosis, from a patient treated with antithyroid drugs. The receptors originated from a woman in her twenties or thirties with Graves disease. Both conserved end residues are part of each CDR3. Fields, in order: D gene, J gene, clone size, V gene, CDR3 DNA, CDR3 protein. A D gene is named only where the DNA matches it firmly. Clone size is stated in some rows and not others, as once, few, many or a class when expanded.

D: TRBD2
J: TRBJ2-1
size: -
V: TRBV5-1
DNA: TGCGCCAGCAGCTGGGGACTAGCGGTCTCCTACAATGAGCAGTTCTTC
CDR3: CASSWGLAVSYNEQFF

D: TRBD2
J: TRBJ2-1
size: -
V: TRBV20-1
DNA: TGCAGTGCTAGAGACGGGAGGGCCGGATCCACGGTGGGGTGGCAGTTCTTC
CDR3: CSARDGRAGSTVGWQFF

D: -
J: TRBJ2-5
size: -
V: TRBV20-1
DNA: TGCAGTGCTCCCGGGTGGGGCCCTCAGGAGACCCAGTACTTC
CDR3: CSAPGWGPQETQYF

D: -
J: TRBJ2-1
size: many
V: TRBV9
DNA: TGTGCCAGCGGAACACAGGGAAGGAATGAGCAGTTCTTC
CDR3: CASGTQGRNEQFF

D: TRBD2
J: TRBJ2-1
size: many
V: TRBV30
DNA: TGTGCCTGGACTATTACTAGCGGGAATGAGCAGTTCTTC
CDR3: CAWTITSGNEQFF

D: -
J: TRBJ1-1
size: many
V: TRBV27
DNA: TGTGCCAGCAGTTTATCGTGGGGGGCCCGAGAGAAAGCTTTCTTT
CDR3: CASSLSWGAREKAFF

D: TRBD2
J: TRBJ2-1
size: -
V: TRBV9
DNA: TGTGCCAGCAGCGTAGGGGGGGGTGTTTACAATGAGCAGTTCTTC
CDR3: CASSVGGGVYNEQFF

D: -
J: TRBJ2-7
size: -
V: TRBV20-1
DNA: TGCAGTGCTAGCTCTACCTACGAGCAGTACTTC
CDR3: CSASSTYEQYF

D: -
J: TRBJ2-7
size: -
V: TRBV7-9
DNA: TGTGCCAGCACTACCGAATTGAGGCTAGCGAGTGAGCAGTACTTC
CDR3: CASTTELRLASEQYF

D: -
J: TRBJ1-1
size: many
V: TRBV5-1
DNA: TGCGCCAGCAGCTTGACGTGGTCCGGGACACCTCACCGTGGCACTGAAGCTTTCTTT
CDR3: CASSLTWSGTPHRGTEAFF

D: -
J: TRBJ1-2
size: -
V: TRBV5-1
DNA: TGCGCCAGCAGCTTGGACAGGATCTATGGCTACACCTTC
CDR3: CASSLDRIYGYTF

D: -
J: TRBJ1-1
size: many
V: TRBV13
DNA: TGTGCCAGCAGCTCCCGGGGTTCCAGAGGGACTGAAGCTTTCTTT
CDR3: CASSSRGSRGTEAFF

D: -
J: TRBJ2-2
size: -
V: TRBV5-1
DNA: TGCGCCAGCAGTCTGGAATCTTGGGACACCGGGGAGCTGTTTTTT
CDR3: CASSLESWDTGELFF

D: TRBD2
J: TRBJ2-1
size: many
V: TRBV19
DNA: TGTGCCAGCCAGACTAGCGGGAGGGCCGGCAATGAGCAGTTCTTC
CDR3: CASQTSGRAGNEQFF

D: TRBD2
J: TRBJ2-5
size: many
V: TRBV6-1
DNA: TGTGCCAGCGGGACTAGCGGGAGCCTGGGGAAGGAGACCCAGTACTTC
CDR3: CASGTSGSLGKETQYF

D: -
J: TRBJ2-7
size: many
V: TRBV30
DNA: TGTGCCTGGAGTTTGTCGAGAGGGGCCCCCGACGAGCAGTACTTC
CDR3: CAWSLSRGAPDEQYF

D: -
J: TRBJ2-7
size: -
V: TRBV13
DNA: TGTGCCAGCAGCTTAGGGCTAGTCCACGAGCCGTACTTC
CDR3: CASSLGLVHEPYF

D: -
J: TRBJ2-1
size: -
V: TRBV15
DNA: TGTGCCACCAGCAGAGCCGGTTACAATGAGCAGTTCTTC
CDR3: CATSRAGYNEQFF

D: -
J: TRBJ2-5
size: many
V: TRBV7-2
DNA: TGTGCCAGCAGTAAGATGGCGGGGAAGGAGACCCAGTACTTC
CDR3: CASSKMAGKETQYF

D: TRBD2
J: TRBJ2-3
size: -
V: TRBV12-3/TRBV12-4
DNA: TGTGCCAGCAGGGTACTAGCGGGAGCTGTAGATACGCAGTATTTT
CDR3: CASRVLAGAVDTQYF

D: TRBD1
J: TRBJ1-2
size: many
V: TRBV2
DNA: TGTGCCAGCACCCAGGGGGTACCTAACTATGGCTACACCTTC
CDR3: CASTQGVPNYGYTF

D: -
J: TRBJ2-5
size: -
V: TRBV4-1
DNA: TGCGCCTCCAGCGGACCTGGGGGGGAGACCCAGTACTTC
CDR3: CASSGPGGETQYF

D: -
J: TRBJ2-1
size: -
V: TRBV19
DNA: TGTGCCAGTAGTAAGGGACCGTCAACGACTCTAAATGAGCAGTTCTTC
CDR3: CASSKGPSTTLNEQFF

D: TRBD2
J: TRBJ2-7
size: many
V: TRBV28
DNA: TGTGCCAGCGAGGGACTAGGAAGCTCCTACGAGCAGTACTTC
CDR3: CASEGLGSSYEQYF

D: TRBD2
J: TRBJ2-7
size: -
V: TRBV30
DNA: TGTGCCTGGAGTGTACCAAGGACGAGCGGGAGTCCTGGCGAGCAGTACTTC
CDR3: CAWSVPRTSGSPGEQYF

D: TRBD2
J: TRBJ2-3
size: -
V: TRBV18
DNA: TGTGCCAGCTCACCACCGGGACTAGCGAGATCGGATACGCAGTATTTT
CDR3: CASSPPGLARSDTQYF

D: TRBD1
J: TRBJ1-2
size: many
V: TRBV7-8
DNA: TGTGCCAGCAGCTTAGGTGGGACAGCTAACTATGGCTACACCTTC
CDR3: CASSLGGTANYGYTF

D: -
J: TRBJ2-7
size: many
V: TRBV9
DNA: TGTGCCAGCGCTAGGTCTTCCTACGAGCAGTACTTC
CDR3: CASARSSYEQYF

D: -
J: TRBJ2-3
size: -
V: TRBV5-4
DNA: TGTGCCAGCAGCATCAGCTTAGCAATTAGCACAGATACGCAGTATTTT
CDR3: CASSISLAISTDTQYF

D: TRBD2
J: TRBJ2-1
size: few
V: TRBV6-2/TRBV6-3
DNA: TGTGCCAGCAGTTCCACTCGGTCTGGTAGCGGGAGCTCCTACAATGAGCAGTTCTTC
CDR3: CASSSTRSGSGSSYNEQFF

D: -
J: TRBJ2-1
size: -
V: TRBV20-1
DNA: TGCAGTGCTAGAGATCAGGGGGGAATAGCCCTTATGTACAATGAGCAGTTCTTC
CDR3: CSARDQGGIALMYNEQFF

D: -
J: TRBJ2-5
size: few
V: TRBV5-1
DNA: TGCGCCAGCAGCTTGGCCCTGGGAATTCAAGAGACCCAGTACTTC
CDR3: CASSLALGIQETQYF

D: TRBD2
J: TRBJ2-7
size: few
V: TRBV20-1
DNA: TGCAGTGCGAAGACTAGCGGGTTCTACGAGCAGTACTTC
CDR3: CSAKTSGFYEQYF

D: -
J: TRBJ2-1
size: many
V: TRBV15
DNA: TGTGCCACCAGCAGAGATGAAAGGTTGTCCTACAATGAGCAGTTCTTC
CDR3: CATSRDERLSYNEQFF

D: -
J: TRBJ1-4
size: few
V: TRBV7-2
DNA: TGTGCCAGCAGCTTAAACTCTGGGGTTGCAACTAATGAAAAACTGTTTTTT
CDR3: CASSLNSGVATNEKLFF

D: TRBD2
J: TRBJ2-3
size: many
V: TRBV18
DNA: TGTGCCAGCTCACGGACTAGTAGTGGCACAGATACGCAGTATTTT
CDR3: CASSRTSSGTDTQYF

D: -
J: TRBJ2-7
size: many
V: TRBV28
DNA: TGTGCCAGCAGTACAGAGGGTATCGTCGACGAGCAGTACTTC
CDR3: CASSTEGIVDEQYF

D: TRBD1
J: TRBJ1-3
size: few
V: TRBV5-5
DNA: TGTGCCAGCAGCACAAGGACAGGGGGCCCTACTGGAAACACCATATATTTT
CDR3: CASSTRTGGPTGNTIYF

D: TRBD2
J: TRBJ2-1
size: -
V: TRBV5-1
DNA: TGCGCCAGCAGCATTGGACTAGCGCTTGAGCAGTTCTTC
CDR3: CASSIGLALEQFF